These T cell receptor beta chains were read from a single sample in a study of T cells in Graves' hyperthyroidism and ophthalmopathy. TCRdb reprocessed the multiplex PCR reads via MiXCR and lists one record per CDR3 protein. The sample has approximately 720,000 distinct CDR3 sequences; around 19% are singletons. Source material: blood. The source is a woman aged 45 to 65 with Graves' hyperthyroidism that later progressed to Graves' ophthalmopathy. Each CDR3 is given with its conserved first and last residue. A D gene is named only where the DNA matches it firmly. Clone size is stated in some rows and not others, as once, few, many or a class when expanded.

clone_size	j_call	d_call	v_call	cdr3_nt	cdr3_aa
NA	TRBJ2-1	NA	TRBV6-4	TGTGCCAGCAGCTCTTCGGGGGTGGGTAGTGAGCAGTTCTTC	CASSSSGVGSEQFF
many	TRBJ2-1	NA	TRBV7-9	TGTGCCAGCACCCGCGCGGGGGACAACTACAATGAGCAGTTCTTC	CASTRAGDNYNEQFF
few	TRBJ2-2	NA	TRBV5-1	TGCGCCAGCAGCTTGTCAGATGCGCTGATGTTCGATGATCTGTTTTTT	CASSLSDALMFDDLFF
few	TRBJ2-3	TRBD1	TRBV10-1	TGCGCCAGCAGTGCAGGGGGCGCGGATACGCAGTATTTT	CASSAGGADTQYF
few	TRBJ1-1	NA	TRBV6-6	TGTGCCAGCAGTTACTCCCCCGACACTCTGAACACTGAAGCTTTCTTT	CASSYSPDTLNTEAFF
few	TRBJ1-1	TRBD1	TRBV5-1	TGCGCCAGCAGTGTGGGACAGGGGGCCGCGGGCACTGAAGCTTTCTTT	CASSVGQGAAGTEAFF
NA	TRBJ1-5	NA	TRBV12-3/TRBV12-4	TGTGCCAGCACCCAACCGACAGGCAATCAGCCCCAGCATTTT	CASTQPTGNQPQHF
few	TRBJ1-5	TRBD1	TRBV4-1	TGCGCCAGCAGCCCCCTGCACAGGGGGCATCAGCCCCAGCATTTT	CASSPLHRGHQPQHF
NA	TRBJ1-3	NA	TRBV19	TGTGCCAGTAGTGCCCTTCCAGGGGAAAGTGGAAACACCATATATTTT	CASSALPGESGNTIYF
many	TRBJ1-2	NA	TRBV2	TGTGCCAGCAGTGAGCTGGGGAATGACTATGGCTACACCTTC	CASSELGNDYGYTF
many	TRBJ1-6	NA	TRBV12-3/TRBV12-4	TGTGCCAGCACTCTACTGGCTGCGGGTAATTCACCCCTCCACTTT	CASTLLAAGNSPLHF
NA	TRBJ2-3	TRBD2	TRBV5-4	TGTGCCACCTGGCCCTCTAGCGGGGGCACCACAGATACGCAGTATTTT	CATWPSSGGTTDTQYF
many	TRBJ2-3	NA	TRBV18	TGTGCCAGCTCACCGACCGAGGCCTACGTCACAGATACGCAGTATTTT	CASSPTEAYVTDTQYF
NA	TRBJ1-2	NA	TRBV20-1	TGCAGTGCTACACCCCAGGATAACTATGGCTACACCTTC	CSATPQDNYGYTF
NA	TRBJ1-2	TRBD1	TRBV9	TGTGCCAGCAGAGCGATGACAGGGGGAAACTATGGCTACACCTTC	CASRAMTGGNYGYTF
few	TRBJ2-6	TRBD1	TRBV11-2	TGTGCCAGCAGCTTGTACAGGGGGTCCGGGGCCAACGTCCTGACTTTC	CASSLYRGSGANVLTF
many	TRBJ2-3	NA	TRBV3-1	TGTGCCAGCAGCCAACCAGGGGTGGGCACAGATACGCAGTATTTT	CASSQPGVGTDTQYF
NA	TRBJ2-5	NA	TRBV19	TGTGCCAGTAGTATAGCAGAGGAGGAAGAGACCCAGTACTTC	CASSIAEEEETQYF
many	TRBJ1-1	NA	TRBV18	TGTGCCAGCTCACCACAGTCAGGCATGAACACTGAAGCTTTCTTT	CASSPQSGMNTEAFF
NA	TRBJ1-2	NA	TRBV15	TGTGCCACCAGCAGAGGGGGGGAGGAGGCAGTCTATGGCTACACCTTC	CATSRGGEEAVYGYTF
NA	TRBJ2-3	TRBD2	TRBV7-2	TGTGCCAGCAGCTTAAAGTCTGTGTCTAGCGGGGGGACAGATACGCAGTATTTT	CASSLKSVSSGGTDTQYF
NA	TRBJ2-3	NA	TRBV27	TGTGCCAGCGCCGGGGAGGAGGGGGCTATCGATACGCAGTATTTT	CASAGEEGAIDTQYF
many	TRBJ2-1	NA	TRBV5-1	TGCGCCAGCAGCCCCTTTATGAGGAATGAGCAGTTCTTC	CASSPFMRNEQFF
few	TRBJ2-1	TRBD2	TRBV20-1	TGCAGTGCTAGAGGAGCTAGCGGGGGGGCCGTGGGGAGAGATGAGCAGTTCTTC	CSARGASGGAVGRDEQFF
NA	TRBJ1-2	TRBD1	TRBV7-9	TGTGCCAGCAGCCCACGGACAGGGGACTATAACTATGGCTATACCTTC	CASSPRTGDYNYGYTF
many	TRBJ2-7	TRBD1	TRBV7-6	TGTGCCAGCAGCGCGAGCACCGGGACAGGGAAAGAGCAGTACTTC	CASSASTGTGKEQYF
few	TRBJ1-2	NA	TRBV4-1	TGCGCCAGCAGCCAAGTACAGGATAGCGGCTACACCTTC	CASSQVQDSGYTF
many	TRBJ1-6	NA	TRBV10-3	TGTGCCATCAGTGAACCATCACCCCTCCACTTT	CAISEPSPLHF
NA	TRBJ1-5	TRBD1	TRBV12-3/TRBV12-4	TGTGCCAGCCGACCAGGGGGAGGGGGCGAACAGCCCCAGCATTTT	CASRPGGGGEQPQHF
NA	TRBJ2-5	TRBD2	TRBV27	TGTGCCAGCAGTCCTAGCGGGGGGCCCCAAGAGACCCAGTACTTC	CASSPSGGPQETQYF
few	TRBJ1-4	NA	TRBV15	TGTGCCACCAGCAGAGACCAGGGAAATGAAAAACTGTTTTTT	CATSRDQGNEKLFF
few	TRBJ2-5	TRBD2	TRBV29-1	TGCAGCGCTTCCGGGACTAGACATGAGACCCAGTACTTC	CSASGTRHETQYF
many	TRBJ1-5	NA	TRBV3-1	TGTGCCAGCAGCCAGGCGGTGGAGGGAGGTCAGCCCCAGCATTTT	CASSQAVEGGQPQHF
many	TRBJ2-5	TRBD2	TRBV2	TGTGCCAGCAGTGATCGGGCGGGGGGGCCCGAGACCCAGTACTTC	CASSDRAGGPETQYF
NA	TRBJ1-2	NA	TRBV6-1	TGTGCCAGCAGAAACAGCGGAGAAGGTTATGGCTACACCTTC	CASRNSGEGYGYTF
NA	TRBJ1-2	NA	TRBV7-2	TGTGCCAGCAGCCCTGGGGGGAAATCGGACTATGGCTACACCTTC	CASSPGGKSDYGYTF
NA	TRBJ2-5	NA	TRBV18	TGTGCCAGCTCACCACTTTCGCGTGGAGGGACCCAGTACTTC	CASSPLSRGGTQYF
few	TRBJ2-7	NA	TRBV19	TGTGCCAGTAGTGGAGTCCGTTCCGCCTACGAGCAGTACTTC	CASSGVRSAYEQYF
few	TRBJ1-2	NA	TRBV3-1	TGTGCCAGCAGCCAAGATCAGGGGACTTATGGCTACACCTTC	CASSQDQGTYGYTF
NA	TRBJ1-4	NA	TRBV6-1	TGTGCCAGCAGTGAGGGGAGGAATGAAAAACTGTTTTTT	CASSEGRNEKLFF
NA	TRBJ2-1	TRBD1	TRBV20-1	TGCAGTGCTAGGGGACAGGGGTTTGTCTATGAGCAGTTCTTC	CSARGQGFVYEQFF
few	TRBJ1-6	NA	TRBV20-1	TGCAGTGCCCGGCGGGGGCAGCCTAATTCACCCCTCCACTTT	CSARRGQPNSPLHF
many	TRBJ2-3	NA	TRBV11-1	TGTGCCAGCAGCATGGGGAGGTTAGATACGCAGTATTTT	CASSMGRLDTQYF
few	TRBJ1-1	NA	TRBV12-5	TGTGCTAGTGCGTTGGGAAGGGGTAACACTGAAGCTTTCTTT	CASALGRGNTEAFF
NA	TRBJ1-1	NA	TRBV12-3/TRBV12-4	TGTGCCAGCAGTTTACGCGGGGGGCAAGGGGCGGGAGTACAAGCTTTCTTT	CASSLRGGQGAGVQAFF
few	TRBJ1-2	NA	TRBV19	TGTGCCAGCGAGGCACCCCCCGGTGGCTACACCTTC	CASEAPPGGYTF
NA	TRBJ1-5	TRBD1	TRBV11-3	TGTGCCAGCAGCTTATACTACAGGGGCGCCCCCCATGACTATAGCAATCAGCCCCAGCATTTT	CASSLYYRGAPHDYSNQPQHF
once	TRBJ2-1	TRBD2	TRBV3-1	TGCGCCAGCAGCCACACTAGCGGGGGCTGGGATGAGCAGTTCTTC	CASSHTSGGWDEQFF
few	TRBJ1-4	TRBD1	TRBV6-1	TGTGCCAGCAGCTATCCGGGACAGATTGATGAAAAACTGTTTTTT	CASSYPGQIDEKLFF